This T cell receptor (gamma chain) is from a study of gamma delta lymphoproliferative disorders and STAT genes (dated by TCRdb to the late 2010s). Regarding the complete study: The LymphoTrack Dx TCRG Assay was used to prepare gamma-chain libraries from at least 50 ng of genomic DNA. Because no corresponding Invivoscribe delta assay was available, delta-chain libraries were prepared according to the EuroClonality-NGS working group standard operating procedure. Within a larger immunophenotypic and STAT-mutation study, TCR gamma and delta CDR3 repertoires were profiled by deep sequencing in Tgammadelta lymphoproliferative disease patients and healthy controls. To confirm results, a couple of gamma-chain samples and all delta-chain samples were sequenced twice.

Ends trimmed: V by 0 bases, J by 0 bases; bases unmatched to a gene: 4. The CDR3 covers 17 residues, taking in both the cysteine and the phenylalanine. CDR3 DNA only is kept here, 51 bases in frame from base 1. General findings and caveats noted by the study authors: Control T cells likely spanned varied maturation stages, while leukemic cells were skewed toward terminal effectors, potentially limiting patient-control comparisons. In whole-repertoire clustering, patient gamma repertoires grouped separately from healthy controls, whereas delta repertoires showed no separation between groups. It was noted by the authors that NGS specificity may be reduced at low frequencies, so confirmation of the public or private nature of leukemic clones is needed. Nearly all major patient gamma and delta clonotypes were public, shared with at least one healthy donor; only two gamma clonotypes were private to disease.

Genomic DNA from peripheral blood mononuclear cells isolated from patients and controls was used for TCR sequencing. The control group, matched to the patients for age and sex, consisted of approximately 23 healthy adult blood donors (about 12 males and approximately 11 females) with a median age of roughly 64 years. This clone is labeled medium-sized (0.01 to 0.1%). What this receptor recognizes is not known. It has no much larger one-base neighbor in the sample; base qualities were not kept. In both library methods, multiplex PCR was carried out with primers targeting conserved V and J regions of the TCR genes. The amplicons were purified, pooled and then sequenced on an Illumina MiSeq platform. As for the authors' bioinformatics: V(D)J alignment, clonotype assembly and translation were handled by MiXCR, while functionality assessment and CDR3 repertoire analyses were done with VDJtools. CDR3 was defined per IMGT, and analyses were restricted to productive sequences using functional genes, excluding ORF genes and pseudogenes. Identical amino acid CDR3s of major clonotypes (frequency >=5%) were searched for across all patients and controls using a custom Python script. To compare clonotype frequencies between patients and controls, a one-sided non-parametric Wilcoxon test was applied. After TCRdb called clones again from the public reads with CATT, rows with identical DNA were merged. TCRdb, not the authors, supplied the V and J calls. The sample table shows under 5,000 gamma-chain clones, and 5.5% to 8.5% are seen once. In total, the top ten clones hold about 35% of the sample.

The receptor was derived from a human donor in good health. Rearrangement joined TRGV11 to TRGJP2. The J gene is not listed in TCRdb, so it was assigned here from a DNA match to germline. TRGV11 qualifies as an ORF whose function is uncertain. The source material was blood. Here is the DNA: TGTGCCTGCTGGATTAGGCACTTATATAGTAGTGATTGGATCAAGACGTTT. Its protein is CACWIRHLYSSDWIKTF.